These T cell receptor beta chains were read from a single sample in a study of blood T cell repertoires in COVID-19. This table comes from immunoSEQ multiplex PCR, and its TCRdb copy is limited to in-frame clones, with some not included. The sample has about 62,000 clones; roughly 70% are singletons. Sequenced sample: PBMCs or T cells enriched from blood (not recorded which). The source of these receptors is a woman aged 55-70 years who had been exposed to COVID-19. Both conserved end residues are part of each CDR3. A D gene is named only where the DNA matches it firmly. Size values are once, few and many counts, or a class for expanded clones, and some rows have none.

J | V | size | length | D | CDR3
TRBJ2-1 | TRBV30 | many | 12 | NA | CAWSVRGNEQFF
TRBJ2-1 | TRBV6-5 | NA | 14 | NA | CASSYSSVGGEQFF
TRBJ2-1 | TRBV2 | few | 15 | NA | CASSEALSSYNEQFF
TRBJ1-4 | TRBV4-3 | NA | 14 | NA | CASSQNPKAEKLFF
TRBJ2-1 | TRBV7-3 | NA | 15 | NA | CASSLIAGTGHEQFF
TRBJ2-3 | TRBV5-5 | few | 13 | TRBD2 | CASSFAGGPTQYF
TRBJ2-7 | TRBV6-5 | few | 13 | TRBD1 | CASSSGTGYEQYF
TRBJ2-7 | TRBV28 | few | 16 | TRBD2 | CASSLELAGVRDEQYF
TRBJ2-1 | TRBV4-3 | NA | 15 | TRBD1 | CASSQRTGPYNEQFF
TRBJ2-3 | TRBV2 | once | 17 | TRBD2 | CASSELEASGFGDTQYF
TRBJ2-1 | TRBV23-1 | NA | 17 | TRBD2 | CASSQPGLAGNYNEQFF
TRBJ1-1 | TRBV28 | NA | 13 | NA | CASSISRGTEAFF
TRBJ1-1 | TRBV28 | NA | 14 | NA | CASSPWGGNTEAFF
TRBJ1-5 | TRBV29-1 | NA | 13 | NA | CSVSGHRNQPQHF
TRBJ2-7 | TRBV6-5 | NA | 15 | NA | CASSPEPGRYYEQYF
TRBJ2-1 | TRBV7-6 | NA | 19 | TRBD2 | CASSSQRAGGSSSYNEQFF
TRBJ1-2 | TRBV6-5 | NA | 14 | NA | CASSYSVEGYGYTF
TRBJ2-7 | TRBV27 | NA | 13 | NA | CASTSRGSYEQYF
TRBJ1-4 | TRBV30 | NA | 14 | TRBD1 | CAWSVDRVGEKLFF
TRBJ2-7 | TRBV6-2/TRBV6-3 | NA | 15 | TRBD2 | CASSALRREVDEQYF
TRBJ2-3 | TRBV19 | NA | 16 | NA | CASSIAPGLFTDTQYF
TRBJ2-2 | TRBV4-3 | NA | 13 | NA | CASSRKSTGELFF
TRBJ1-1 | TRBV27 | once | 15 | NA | CASTLSGTAGTEAFF
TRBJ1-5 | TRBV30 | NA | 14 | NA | CAWSGWSSNQPQHF
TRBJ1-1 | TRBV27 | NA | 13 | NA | CASSLGRGTEAFF
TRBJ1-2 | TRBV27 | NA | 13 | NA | CASSPQRGSGYTF
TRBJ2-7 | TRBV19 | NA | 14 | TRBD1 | CASSEQGQGSEQYF
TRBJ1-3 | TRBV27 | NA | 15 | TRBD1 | CASSPDRGRVATIYF
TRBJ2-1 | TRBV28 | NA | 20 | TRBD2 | CASSPTFGLAGEGGTNEQFF
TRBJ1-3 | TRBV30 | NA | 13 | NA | CAWSVLGRNTIYF
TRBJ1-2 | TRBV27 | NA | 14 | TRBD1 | CASSSGGGKIGYTF
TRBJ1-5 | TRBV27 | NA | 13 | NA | CASSLSRVQPQHF
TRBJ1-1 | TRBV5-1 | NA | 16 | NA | CASSLAGGVMNTEAFF
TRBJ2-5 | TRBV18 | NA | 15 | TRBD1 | CASSPPRTGGETQYF
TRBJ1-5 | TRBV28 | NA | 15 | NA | CASIKSRAGDQPQHF
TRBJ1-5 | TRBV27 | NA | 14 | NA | CASSFQGFGQPQHF
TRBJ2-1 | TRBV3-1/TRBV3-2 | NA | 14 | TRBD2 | CASSRLAGVNEQFF
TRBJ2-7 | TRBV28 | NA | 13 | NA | CASMSLNPYEQYF